This TCR beta chain was profiled in a study of cytomegalovirus exposure and HLA in healthy donors. The CDR3 is 15 amino acids. In germline, CDR1 is KGHSH, CDR2 LQKENI. V lost 0 bases to trimming and J lost 4 bases, with 13 bases between them. Both 60 Vbeta primers and 13 Jbeta primers went into the PCR. The repertoire was sequenced with immunoSEQ multiplex PCR; TCRdb's copy has only in-frame clones and lacks some. This table holds some 90,000 clones, roughly 70% found once. Notes on the study in general: A later analysis appeared to link common viral pathogens to several of the most significant clusters.

This clone was seen once. Its specificity is not known. Sequences were obtained from PBMCs. The TCR comes from a man aged 45-65 years in good health and CMV-seronegative. The chain has TRBV18 and TRBJ2-7, with D maybe TRBD1 (6 bases). The CDR3 reads CASSPPGQGLYEQYF. In nucleotides, the CDR3 is TGTGCCAGCTCACCACCGGGGCAGGGGTTATACGAGCAGTACTTC.